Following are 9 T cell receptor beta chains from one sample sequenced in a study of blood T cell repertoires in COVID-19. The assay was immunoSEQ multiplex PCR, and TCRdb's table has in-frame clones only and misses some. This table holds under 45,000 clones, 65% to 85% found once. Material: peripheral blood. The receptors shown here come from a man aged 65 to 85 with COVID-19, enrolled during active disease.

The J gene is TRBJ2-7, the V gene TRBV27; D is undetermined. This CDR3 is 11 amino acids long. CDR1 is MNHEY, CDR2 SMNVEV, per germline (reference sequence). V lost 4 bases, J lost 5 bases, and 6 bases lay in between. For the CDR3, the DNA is TGTGCCAGCAGTTCCTTAGACGAGCAGTACTTC. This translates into CASSSLDEQYF.

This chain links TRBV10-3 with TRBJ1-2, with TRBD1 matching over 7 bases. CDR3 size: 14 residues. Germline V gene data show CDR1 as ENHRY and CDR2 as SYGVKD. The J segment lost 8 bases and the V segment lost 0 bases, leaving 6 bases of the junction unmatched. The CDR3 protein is CAISESGQELGYTF. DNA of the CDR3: TGTGCCATCAGTGAGTCTGGACAGGAATTAGGCTACACCTTC.

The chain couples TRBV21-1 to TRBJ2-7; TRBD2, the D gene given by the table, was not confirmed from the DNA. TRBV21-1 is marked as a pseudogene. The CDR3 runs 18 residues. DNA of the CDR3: TGTGCCAGCAGCAAAGAATCTAGCGGGAGGGCCATCTCCTACGAGCAGTACTTC. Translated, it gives CASSKESSGRAISYEQYF.

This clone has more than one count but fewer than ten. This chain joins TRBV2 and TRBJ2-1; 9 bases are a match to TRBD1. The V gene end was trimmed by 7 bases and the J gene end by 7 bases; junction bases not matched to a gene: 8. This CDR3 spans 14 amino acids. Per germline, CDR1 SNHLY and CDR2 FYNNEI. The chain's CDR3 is CASTAGTGRNEQFF. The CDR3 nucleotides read TGTGCCAGCACTGCTGGGACAGGGAGGAATGAGCAGTTCTTC.

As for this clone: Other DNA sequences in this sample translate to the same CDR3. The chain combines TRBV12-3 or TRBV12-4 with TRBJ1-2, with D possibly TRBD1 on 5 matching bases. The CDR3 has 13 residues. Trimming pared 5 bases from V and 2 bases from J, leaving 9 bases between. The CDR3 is CASSLGQNYGYTF. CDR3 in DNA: TGTGCCAGCAGTCTCGGACAAAACTATGGCTACACCTTC.

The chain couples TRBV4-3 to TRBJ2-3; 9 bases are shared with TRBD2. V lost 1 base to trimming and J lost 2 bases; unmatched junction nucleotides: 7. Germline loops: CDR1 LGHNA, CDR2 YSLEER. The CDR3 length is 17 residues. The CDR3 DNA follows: TGCGCCAGCAGCCAAGGGGCGGGAGGGCGACACACAGATACGCAGTATTTT. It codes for CASSQGAGGRHTDTQYF.

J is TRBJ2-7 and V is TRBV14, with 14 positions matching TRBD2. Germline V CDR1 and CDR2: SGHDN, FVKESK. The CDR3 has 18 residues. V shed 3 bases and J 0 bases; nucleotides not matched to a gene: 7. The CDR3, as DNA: TGTGCCAGCAGCCAGGGACTAGCGGGAGAACCGCCCTCCTACGAGCAGTACTTC. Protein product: CASSQGLAGEPPSYEQYF.

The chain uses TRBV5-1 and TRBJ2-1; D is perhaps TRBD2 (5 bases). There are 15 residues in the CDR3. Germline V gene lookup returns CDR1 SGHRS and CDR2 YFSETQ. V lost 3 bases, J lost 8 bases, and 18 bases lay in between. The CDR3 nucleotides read TGCGCCAGCAGCTGGAGTCGACTACTTGGGGATGAGCAGTTCTTC. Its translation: CASSWSRLLGDEQFF.

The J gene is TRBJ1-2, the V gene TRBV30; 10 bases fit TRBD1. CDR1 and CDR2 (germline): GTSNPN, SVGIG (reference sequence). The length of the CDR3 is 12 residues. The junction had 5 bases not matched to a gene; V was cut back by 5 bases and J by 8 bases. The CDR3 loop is CAWGDRGWGYTF. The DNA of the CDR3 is TGTGCCTGGGGGGACAGGGGTTGGGGCTACACCTTC.